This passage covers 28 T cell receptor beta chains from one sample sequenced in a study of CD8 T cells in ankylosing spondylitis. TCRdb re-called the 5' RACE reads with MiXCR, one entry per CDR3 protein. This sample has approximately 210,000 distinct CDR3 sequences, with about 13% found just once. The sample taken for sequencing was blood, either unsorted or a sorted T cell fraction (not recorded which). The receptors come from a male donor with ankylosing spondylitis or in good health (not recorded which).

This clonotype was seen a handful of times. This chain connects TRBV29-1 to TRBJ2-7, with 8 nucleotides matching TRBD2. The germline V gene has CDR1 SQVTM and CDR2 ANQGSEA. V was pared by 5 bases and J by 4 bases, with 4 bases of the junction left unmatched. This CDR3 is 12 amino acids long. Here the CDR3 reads CSVRQREYEQYF. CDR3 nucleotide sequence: TGCAGCGTTCGCCAGCGGGAGTACGAGCAGTACTTC.

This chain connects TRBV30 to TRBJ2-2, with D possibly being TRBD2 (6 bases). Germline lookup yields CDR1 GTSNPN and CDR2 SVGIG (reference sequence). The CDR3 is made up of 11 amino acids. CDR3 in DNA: TGTGGGGGCGGGGAAGCCGGGGAGCTGTTTTTT. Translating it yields CGGGEAGELFF.

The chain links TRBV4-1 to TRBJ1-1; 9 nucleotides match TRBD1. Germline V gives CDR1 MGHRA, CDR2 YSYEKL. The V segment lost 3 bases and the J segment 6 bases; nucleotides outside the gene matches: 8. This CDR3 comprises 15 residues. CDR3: CASSHPGTGSPEAFF. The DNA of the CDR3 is TGCGCCAGCAGCCATCCCGGGACAGGGAGCCCTGAAGCTTTCTTT.

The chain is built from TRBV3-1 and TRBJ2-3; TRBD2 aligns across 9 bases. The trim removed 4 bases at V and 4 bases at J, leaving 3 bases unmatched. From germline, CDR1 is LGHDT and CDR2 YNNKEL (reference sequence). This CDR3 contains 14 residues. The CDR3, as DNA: TGTGCCAGCAGCCCCGGACTAGCGCCAGATACGCAGTATTTT. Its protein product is CASSPGLAPDTQYF.

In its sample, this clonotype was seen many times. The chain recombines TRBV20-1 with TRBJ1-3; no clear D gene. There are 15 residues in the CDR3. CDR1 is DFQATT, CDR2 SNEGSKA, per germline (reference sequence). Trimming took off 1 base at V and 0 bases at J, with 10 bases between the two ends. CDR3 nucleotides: TGCAGTGCTAGAGGCGAGTGGGTCTCTGGAAACACCATATATTTT. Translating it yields CSARGEWVSGNTIYF.

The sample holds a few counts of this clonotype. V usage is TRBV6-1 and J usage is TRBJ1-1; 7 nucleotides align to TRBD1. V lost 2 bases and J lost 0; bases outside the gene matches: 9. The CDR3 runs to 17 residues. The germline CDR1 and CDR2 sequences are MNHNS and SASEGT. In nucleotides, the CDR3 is TGTGCCAGCAGTGAAAATCAGAAGGGACAGCTGAACACTGAAGCTTTCTTT. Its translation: CASSENQKGQLNTEAFF.

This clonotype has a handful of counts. Here the CDR3 DNA reads TGCAGCGTAGAACAGGGGACAAAGGCCTACAATGAGCAGTTCTTC. Translated, it gives CSVEQGTKAYNEQFF. This rearrangement joins TRBV29-1 to TRBJ2-1; 7 nucleotides agree with TRBD1. CDR3 length equals 15 residues. Germline CDR1 and CDR2: SQVTM and ANQGSEA. With V trimmed by 6 bases and J by 2 bases, 10 bases remained unmatched.

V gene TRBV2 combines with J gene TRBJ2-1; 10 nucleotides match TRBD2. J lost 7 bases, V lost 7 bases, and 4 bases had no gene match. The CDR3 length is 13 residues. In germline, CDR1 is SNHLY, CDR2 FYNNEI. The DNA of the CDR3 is TGTGCCAGCACTAGCGGGGGAGGAAATGAGCAGTTCTTC. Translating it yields CASTSGGGNEQFF.

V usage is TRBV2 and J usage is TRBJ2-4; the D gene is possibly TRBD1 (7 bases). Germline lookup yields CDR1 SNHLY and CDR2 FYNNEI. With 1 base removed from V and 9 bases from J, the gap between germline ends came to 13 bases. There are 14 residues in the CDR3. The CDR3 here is CASSEGGTAGIQYF. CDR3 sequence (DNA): TGTGCCAGCAGTGAAGGGGGGACAGCGGGCATTCAGTACTTC.

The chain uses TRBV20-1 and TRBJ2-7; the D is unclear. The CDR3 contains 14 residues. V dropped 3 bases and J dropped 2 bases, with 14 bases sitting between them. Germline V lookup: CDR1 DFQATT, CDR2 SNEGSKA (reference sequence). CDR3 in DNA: TGCAGTGCTAGTATGGCAGGCAACGCCTACGAGCAGTACTTC. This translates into CSASMAGNAYEQYF.

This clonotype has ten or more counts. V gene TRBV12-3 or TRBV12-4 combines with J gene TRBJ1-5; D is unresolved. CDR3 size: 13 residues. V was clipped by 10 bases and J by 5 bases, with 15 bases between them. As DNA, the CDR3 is TGTGCCACTCCGTCCCCCCGGCATCAGCCCCAGCATTTT. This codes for CATPSPRHQPQHF.

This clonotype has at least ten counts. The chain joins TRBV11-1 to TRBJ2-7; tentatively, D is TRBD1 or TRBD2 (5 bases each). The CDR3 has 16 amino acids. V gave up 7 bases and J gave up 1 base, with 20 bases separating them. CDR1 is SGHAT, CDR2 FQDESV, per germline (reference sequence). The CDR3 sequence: CASIVSGLAGSYEQYF. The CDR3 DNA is TGTGCCAGCATCGTAAGTGGGCTAGCAGGGTCCTACGAGCAGTACTTC.

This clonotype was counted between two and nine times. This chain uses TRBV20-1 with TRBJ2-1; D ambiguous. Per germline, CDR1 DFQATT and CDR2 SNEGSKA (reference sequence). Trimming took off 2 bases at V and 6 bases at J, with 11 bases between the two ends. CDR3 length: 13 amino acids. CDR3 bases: TGCAGTGCTAGACCTTTGGACCGCAATGAGCAGTTCTTC. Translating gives CSARPLDRNEQFF.

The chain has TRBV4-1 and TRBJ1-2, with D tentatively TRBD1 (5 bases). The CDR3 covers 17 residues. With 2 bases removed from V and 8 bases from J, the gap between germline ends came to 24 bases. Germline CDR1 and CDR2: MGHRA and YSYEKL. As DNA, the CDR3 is TGCGCCAGCAGCCAATGGGGCAGGTTCGGTTCTAGGAGGGGCTACACCTTC. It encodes CASSQWGRFGSRRGYTF.

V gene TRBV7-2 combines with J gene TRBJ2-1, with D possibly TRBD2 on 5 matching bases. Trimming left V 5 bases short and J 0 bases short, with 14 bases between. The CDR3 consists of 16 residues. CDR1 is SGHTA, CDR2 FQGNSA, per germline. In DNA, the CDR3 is TGTGCCAGCAGCCCGAGCGGTAAGAACTCCTACAATGAGCAGTTCTTC. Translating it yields CASSPSGKNSYNEQFF.

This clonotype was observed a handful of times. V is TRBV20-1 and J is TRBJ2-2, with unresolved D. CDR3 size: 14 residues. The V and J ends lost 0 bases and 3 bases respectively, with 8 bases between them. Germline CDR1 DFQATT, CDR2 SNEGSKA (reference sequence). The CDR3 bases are TGCAGTGCTAGAGATTTCGCAGACACCGGGGAGCTGTTTTTT. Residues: CSARDFADTGELFF.

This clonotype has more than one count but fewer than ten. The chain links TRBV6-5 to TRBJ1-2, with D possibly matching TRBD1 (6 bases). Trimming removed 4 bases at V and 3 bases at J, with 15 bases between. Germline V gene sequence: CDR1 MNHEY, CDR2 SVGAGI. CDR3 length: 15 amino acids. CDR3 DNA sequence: TGTGCCAGCAGTTCCCTTTCGGGGGGCGACTATGGCTACACCTTC. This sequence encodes CASSSLSGGDYGYTF.

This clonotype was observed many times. The CDR3 is CASSQVGGSGEAFF. CDR3 nucleotides: TGCGCCAGCAGCCAAGTCGGTGGTTCGGGTGAAGCTTTCTTT. This sequence joins TRBV4-1 and TRBJ1-1, with D hard to call. Germline values: CDR1 MGHRA, CDR2 YSYEKL. The CDR3 sequence is 14 residues long. The V and J ends lost 1 base and 7 bases respectively, with 13 bases between them.

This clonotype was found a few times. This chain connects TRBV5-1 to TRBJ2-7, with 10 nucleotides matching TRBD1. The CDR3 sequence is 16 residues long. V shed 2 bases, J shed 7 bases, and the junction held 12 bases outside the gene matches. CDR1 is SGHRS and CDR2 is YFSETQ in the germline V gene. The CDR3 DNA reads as TGCGCCAGCAGCTTTCACGGGACAGGGGTAACCGGAGAGCAGTACTTC. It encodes CASSFHGTGVTGEQYF. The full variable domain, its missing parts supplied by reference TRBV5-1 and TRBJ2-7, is KAGVTQTPRYLIKTRGQQVTLSCSPISGHRSVSWYQQTPGQGLQFLFEYFSETQRNKGNFPGRFSGRQFSNSRSEMNVSTLELGDSALYLCASSFHGTGVTGEQYFGPGTRLTVT.

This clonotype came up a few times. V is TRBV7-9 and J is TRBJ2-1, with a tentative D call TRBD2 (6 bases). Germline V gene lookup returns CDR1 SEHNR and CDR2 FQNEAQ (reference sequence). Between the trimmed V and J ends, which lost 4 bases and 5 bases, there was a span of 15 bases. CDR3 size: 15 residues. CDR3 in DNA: TGTGCCAGCAGCTACCGGGACTTCACCAACAATGAGCAGTTCTTC. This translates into CASSYRDFTNNEQFF.

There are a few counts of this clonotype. The CDR3: CASSPVQVRLRTEQYF. In DNA form, the CDR3 reads TGTGCCAGCAGCCCCGTACAGGTGAGGCTACGAACCGAGCAGTACTTC. This chain connects TRBV6-1 to TRBJ2-7, with a possible D match to TRBD1 (5 bases). V lost 6 bases to trimming and J lost 6 bases, with 24 bases between them. Looked up from germline, CDR1 is MNHNS and CDR2 is SASEGT. The CDR3 length is 16 residues.

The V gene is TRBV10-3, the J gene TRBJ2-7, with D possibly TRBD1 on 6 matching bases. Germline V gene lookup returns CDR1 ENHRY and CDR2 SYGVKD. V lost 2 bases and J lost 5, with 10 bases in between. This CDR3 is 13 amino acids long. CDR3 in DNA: TGTGCCATCAGTGAGGCCTCAGGGGACGAGCAGTACTTC. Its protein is CAISEASGDEQYF.

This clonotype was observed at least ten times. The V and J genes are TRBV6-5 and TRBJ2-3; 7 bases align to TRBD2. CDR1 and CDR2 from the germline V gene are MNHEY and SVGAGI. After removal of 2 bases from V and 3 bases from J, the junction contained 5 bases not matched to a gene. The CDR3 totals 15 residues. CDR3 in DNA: TGTGCCAGCAGTTACGGCGGGAGTGATACAGATACGCAGTATTTT. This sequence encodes CASSYGGSDTDTQYF.

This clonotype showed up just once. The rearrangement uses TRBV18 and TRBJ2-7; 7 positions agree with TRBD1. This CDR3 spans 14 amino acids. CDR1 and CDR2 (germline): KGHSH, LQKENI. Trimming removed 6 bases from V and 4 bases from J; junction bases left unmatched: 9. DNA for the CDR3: TGTGCCAGCTCTCCCGGGACAGAATTTTACGAGCAGTACTTC. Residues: CASSPGTEFYEQYF.

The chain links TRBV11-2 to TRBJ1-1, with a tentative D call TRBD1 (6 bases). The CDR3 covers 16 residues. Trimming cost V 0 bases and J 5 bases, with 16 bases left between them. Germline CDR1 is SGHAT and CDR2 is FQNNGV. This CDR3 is CASSLDQWGLSTEAFF. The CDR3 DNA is TGTGCCAGCAGCTTAGATCAATGGGGGCTGAGTACTGAAGCTTTCTTT.

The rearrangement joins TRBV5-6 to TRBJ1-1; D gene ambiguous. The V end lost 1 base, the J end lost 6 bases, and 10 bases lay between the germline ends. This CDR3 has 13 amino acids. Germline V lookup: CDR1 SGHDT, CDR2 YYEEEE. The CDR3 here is CASSLLAYPEAFF. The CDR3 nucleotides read TGTGCCAGCAGCTTGTTGGCCTACCCTGAAGCTTTCTTT. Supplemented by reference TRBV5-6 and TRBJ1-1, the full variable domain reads DAGVTQSPTHLIKTRGQQVTLRCSPKSGHDTVSWYQQALGQGPQFIFQYYEEEERQRGNFPDRFSGHQFPNYSSELNVNALLLGDSALYLCASSLLAYPEAFFGQGTRLTVV.

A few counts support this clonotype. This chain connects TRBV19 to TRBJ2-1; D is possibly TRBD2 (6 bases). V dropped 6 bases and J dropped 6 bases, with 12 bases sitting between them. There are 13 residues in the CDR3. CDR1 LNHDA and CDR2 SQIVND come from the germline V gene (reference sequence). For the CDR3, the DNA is TGTGCCAGTAGCCCGGGAGCTTTCAATGAGCAGTTCTTC. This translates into CASSPGAFNEQFF.

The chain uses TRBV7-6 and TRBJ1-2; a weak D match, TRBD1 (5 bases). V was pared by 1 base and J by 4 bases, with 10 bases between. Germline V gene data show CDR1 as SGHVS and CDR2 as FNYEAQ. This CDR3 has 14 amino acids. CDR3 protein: CASSLGQGGYGYTF. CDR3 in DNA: TGTGCCAGCAGCTTAGGTCAGGGTGGCTATGGCTACACCTTC.